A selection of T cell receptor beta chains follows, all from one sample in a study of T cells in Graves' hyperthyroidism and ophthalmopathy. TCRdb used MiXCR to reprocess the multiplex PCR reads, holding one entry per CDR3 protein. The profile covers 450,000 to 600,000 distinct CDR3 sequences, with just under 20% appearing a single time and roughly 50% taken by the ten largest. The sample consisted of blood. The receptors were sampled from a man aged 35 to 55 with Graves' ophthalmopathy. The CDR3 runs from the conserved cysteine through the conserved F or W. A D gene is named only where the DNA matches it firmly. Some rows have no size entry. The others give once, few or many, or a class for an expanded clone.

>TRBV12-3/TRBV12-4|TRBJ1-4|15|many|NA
CASSLAGATNEKLFF
TGTGCCAGCAGCCTTGCTGGTGCAACTAATGAAAAACTGTTTTTT
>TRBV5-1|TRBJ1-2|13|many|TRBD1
CASSPTGTYGYTF
TGCGCCAGCAGCCCGACAGGGACCTATGGCTACACCTTC
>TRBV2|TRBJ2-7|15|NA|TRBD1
CASSYATGKLYEQYF
TGTGCCAGCAGTTACGCGACAGGGAAGCTCTACGAGCAGTACTTC
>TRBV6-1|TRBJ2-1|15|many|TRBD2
CASRESGGSYNEQFF
TGTGCCAGCAGGGAATCGGGGGGTTCCTACAATGAGCAGTTCTTC
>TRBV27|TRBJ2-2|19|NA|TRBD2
CASSPLGSGGPMNTGELFF
TGTGCCAGCAGTCCCCTGGGTAGCGGGGGGCCTATGAACACCGGGGAGCTGTTTTTT
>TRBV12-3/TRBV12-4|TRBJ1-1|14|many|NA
CASASPGKNTEAFF
TGTGCCAGCGCGTCTCCGGGGAAGAACACTGAAGCTTTCTTT
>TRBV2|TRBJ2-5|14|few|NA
CASSERTAKGAQYF
TGTGCCAGCAGTGAAAGGACAGCCAAGGGGGCCCAGTACTTC
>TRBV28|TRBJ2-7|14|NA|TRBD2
CASRVAGQVYEQYF
TGTGCCAGCCGCGTAGCGGGACAAGTCTACGAGCAGTACTTC
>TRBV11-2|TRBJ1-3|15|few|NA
CASSFGPGAGNTIYF
TGTGCCAGCAGCTTCGGTCCGGGTGCTGGAAACACCATATATTTT
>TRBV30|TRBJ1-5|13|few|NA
CACGAAGNQPQHF
TGTGCCTGTGGGGCCGCGGGCAATCAGCCCCAGCATTTT
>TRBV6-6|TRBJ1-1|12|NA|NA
CASSYSDGVAFF
TGTGCCAGCAGTTACTCCGATGGAGTAGCTTTCTTT
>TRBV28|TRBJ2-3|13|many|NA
CASSLPVVDTQYF
TGTGCCAGCAGTCTCCCCGTTGTAGATACGCAGTATTTT
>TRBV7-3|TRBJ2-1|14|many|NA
CASSLGDRRGEQFF
TGTGCCAGCAGCTTGGGTGATAGGAGAGGCGAGCAGTTCTTC
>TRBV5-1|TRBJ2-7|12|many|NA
CASRGDTYEQYF
TGCGCCAGCAGGGGTGATACCTACGAGCAGTACTTC
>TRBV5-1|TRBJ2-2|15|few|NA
CASSGGQVITGELFF
TGCGCCAGCAGCGGGGGGCAGGTCATCACCGGGGAGCTGTTTTTT
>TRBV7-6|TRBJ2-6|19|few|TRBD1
CASSYGTGFNEAGTNVLTF
TGTGCCAGCAGCTACGGGACAGGCTTTAATGAGGCTGGGACCAACGTCCTGACTTTC
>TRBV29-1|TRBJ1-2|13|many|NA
CSVEEALNYGYTF
TGCAGCGTTGAAGAGGCACTCAACTATGGCTACACCTTC
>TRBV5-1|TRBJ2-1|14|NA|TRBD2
CASRTSKLYNEQFF
TGCGCCAGCCGGACTAGTAAGTTATACAATGAGCAGTTCTTC
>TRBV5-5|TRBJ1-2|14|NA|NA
CASSLGNSRYGYTF
TGTGCCAGCAGCTTGGGGAACAGCCGCTATGGCTACACCTTC
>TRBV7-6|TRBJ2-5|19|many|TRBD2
CASSLLARLAGGYQETQYF
TGTGCCAGCAGCTTATTGGCAAGACTAGCGGGAGGTTATCAAGAGACCCAGTACTTC
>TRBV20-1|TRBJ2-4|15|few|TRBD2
CSAREGGRARGIQYF
TGCAGTGCTAGAGAAGGCGGGAGGGCCCGGGGAATTCAGTACTTC
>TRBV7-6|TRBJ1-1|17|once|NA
CASSLTGLSKMNTEAFF
TGTGCCAGCAGCTTGACAGGCCTATCGAAAATGAACACTGAAGCTTTCTTT
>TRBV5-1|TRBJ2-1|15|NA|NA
CASSFESARVGEQFF
TGTGCCAGCAGCTTCGAAAGCGCCCGGGTTGGTGAGCAGTTCTTC
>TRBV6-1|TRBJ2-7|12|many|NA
CASSEQYYEQYF
TGTGCCAGCAGTGAACAGTACTACGAGCAGTACTTC
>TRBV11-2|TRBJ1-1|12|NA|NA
CASSLTRGLAFF
TGTGCCAGCAGCTTAACTCGGGGCTTAGCTTTCTTT
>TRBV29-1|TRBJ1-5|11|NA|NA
CSVGDNQPQHF
TGCAGCGTTGGTGACAATCAGCCCCAGCATTTT
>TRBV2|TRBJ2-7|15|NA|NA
CASSDSPPSSYEQYF
TGTGCCAGCAGTGATTCGCCACCGAGCTCCTACGAGCAGTACTTC
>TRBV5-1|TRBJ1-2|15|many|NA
CASSSQWGGSYGYTF
TGCGCCAGCAGCTCCCAATGGGGAGGGAGCTATGGCTACACCTTC
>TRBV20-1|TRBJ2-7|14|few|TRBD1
CSGGQPPRGDEQYF
TGCAGTGGGGGACAGCCCCCAAGGGGAGACGAGCAGTACTTC
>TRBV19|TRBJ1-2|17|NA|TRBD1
CASNQQRLEGQKYGYTF
TGTGCCAGTAATCAGCAGCGACTTGAGGGACAGAAGTATGGCTACACCTTC
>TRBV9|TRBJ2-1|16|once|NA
CASSVSGGITMNEQFF
TGTGCCAGCAGCGTGAGTGGCGGGATTACTATGAATGAGCAGTTCTTC
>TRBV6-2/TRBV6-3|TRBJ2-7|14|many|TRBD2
CASKRTSGTYEQYF
TGTGCCAGCAAGAGGACTAGCGGTACCTACGAGCAGTACTTC
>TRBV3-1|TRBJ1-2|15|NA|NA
CASSPNSGGRSGYTF
TGTGCCAGCAGCCCCAACTCCGGGGGAAGGAGTGGCTACACCTTC
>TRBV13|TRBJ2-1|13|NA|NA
CASSPSGGHEQFF
TGTGCCAGCAGCCCCTCCGGTGGGCATGAGCAGTTCTTC
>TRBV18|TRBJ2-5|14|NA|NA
CASSPPGTQETQYF
TGTGCCAGCTCACCACCGGGCACCCAAGAGACCCAGTACTTC
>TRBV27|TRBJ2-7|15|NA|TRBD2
CASRKGREPIYEQYF
TGTGCCAGCAGAAAAGGGCGGGAGCCAATCTACGAGCAGTACTTC
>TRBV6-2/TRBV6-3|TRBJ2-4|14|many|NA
CASSTTRGIDIQYF
TGTGCCAGCAGTACCACACGAGGGATTGACATTCAGTACTTC
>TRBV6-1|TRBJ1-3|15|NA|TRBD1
CASRNLRDSGNTIYF
TGTGCCAGCAGAAACCTAAGGGACAGCGGAAACACCATATATTTT
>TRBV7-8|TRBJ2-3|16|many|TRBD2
CASRPRTSGDTDTQYF
TGTGCCAGCAGACCTCGGACTAGCGGGGACACAGATACGCAGTATTTT
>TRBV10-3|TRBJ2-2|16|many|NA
CAISEFGRTGTGELFF
TGTGCCATCAGTGAGTTTGGGCGGACGGGCACCGGGGAGCTGTTTTTT
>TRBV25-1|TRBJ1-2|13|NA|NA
CASSVGGNYGYTF
TGTGCCAGCAGTGTTGGGGGGAACTATGGCTACACCTTC
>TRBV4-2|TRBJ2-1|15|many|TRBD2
CASSLTSGMVNEQFF
TGTGCCAGCAGTCTGACTAGCGGGATGGTCAATGAGCAGTTCTTC
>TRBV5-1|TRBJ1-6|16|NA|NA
CASSGGRDSLNSPLHF
TGCGCCAGCAGCGGAGGTCGAGACAGCCTGAATTCACCCCTCCACTTT
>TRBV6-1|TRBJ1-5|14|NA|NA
CASSRGGRGLPQHF
TGTGCCAGCAGTAGAGGAGGGCGAGGTCTGCCCCAGCATTTT
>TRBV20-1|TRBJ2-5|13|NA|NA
CSAGPGAGETQYF
TGCAGTGCTGGACCAGGGGCCGGGGAGACCCAGTACTTC
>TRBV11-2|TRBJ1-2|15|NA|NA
CASSPRQVVTLGYTF
TGTGCCAGCAGCCCCCGACAGGTCGTCACCCTCGGCTACACCTTC
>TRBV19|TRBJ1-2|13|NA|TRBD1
CASSTDRVHGYTF
TGTGCCAGTAGCACGGACAGGGTCCATGGCTACACCTTC